This T cell receptor (beta chain) appears in the sequencing data of a study of blood T cell repertoires in COVID-19. The wider study: Sites across the United States, Italy and Spain contributed samples from acute and convalescent COVID-19. Sources were T cells, B-cell-depleted T cells, or PBMCs; the material itself was cDNA or gDNA.

As for this clone: The DNA is left out, because the CDR3 cannot be placed on it with certainty; the CDR3 is given as TCRdb lists it.

The CDR3 is 17 amino acids in total, end residues counted. Original handling: Cell counts per sample came from amplifying reference gene primers. Profiled with immunoSEQ multiplex PCR; TCRdb holds only in-frame clones, not every one. The V and J calls and clone size were taken over from that table, and D and trimming were inferred from the DNA. The data show around 190,000 clones, approximately 90% seen once. This receptor was obtained from a human donor in a cohort sampled during active COVID-19. Source material: peripheral blood. The chain recombines TRBV21-1 with TRBJ2-1; the D segment call TRBD2 is taken from the table without a DNA check. TRBV21-1 is assigned pseudogene status. CDR3 loop: CASSKVASGSSDNEQFF.